This T cell receptor beta chain was profiled in a study of a mutant IDH1 vaccine in newly diagnosed glioma. Study as a whole: Weeks 1, 3, 5, 7, 11, 15, 19 and 23 were when patients received their eight vaccinations. Vaccination was launched 4-6 weeks after radiotherapy alone, or with temozolomide cycles. Beforehand, treatment had been radiotherapy, temozolomide, or both; the majority received both.

Profiled with immunoSEQ multiplex PCR; TCRdb holds only in-frame clones, not every one. Here the sample spans 40,000 or so clones, about four fifths being singletons. The time point is: week 11, during vaccination. A 20-mer mutant IDH1 peptide at 300 ug was injected subcutaneously with topical imiquimod. Those who donated had recent WHO grade 3 or 4 IDH1-mutant, ATRX-lost astrocytomas. Trimming removed 2 bases at V and 2 bases at J, with 10 bases between. CDR3 size: 15 residues. CDR1 and CDR2 (germline): KGHSH, LQKENI. Points on this clone: Antigen: not known.

This receptor was identified in a man aged 35 to 55 with glioma. The chain employs TRBV18 and TRBJ2-1; D remains ambiguous. The sample was PBMCs, taken from a glioma patient whose treatment included an IDH1 peptide vaccine. As DNA, the CDR3 is TGTGCCAGCTCACCAGATTTCCAGGCCTACAATGAGCAGTTCTTC. This codes for CASSPDFQAYNEQFF.